One and the same sample provided the 22 T cell receptor beta chains below, sequenced in a study of human T cells and chemical hapten exposure. Time point specified: healthy volunteer bleed at 2 weeks. Extraction of total RNA was performed on unfractionated whole blood. MiXCR, run by TCRdb on the RACE reads, gives a single entry per CDR3 protein. The sample gives tens of thousands of distinct CDR3 sequences, about 4.5% of which show up once; 5.8% is in the top ten. Material: whole blood. Receptor source: a human donor in good health. Some clones in this sample may be carry-over from other donors' samples.

There are many counts of this clonotype. V gene TRBV19 combines with J gene TRBJ1-1; D not resolved. Germline-derived CDR1 and CDR2 are LNHDA and SQIVND (reference sequence). The V gene lost 6 bases and the J gene lost 2 bases, with 7 bases spanning the gap. The CDR3 is made up of 12 amino acids. The CDR3 spells CASSYGNTEAFF. In nucleotides, the CDR3 is TGTGCCAGTAGCTACGGAAACACTGAAGCTTTCTTT.

Comment on this clonotype: This clone may be a read error of a much larger clone one base away. The J gene is TRBJ2-6, the V gene TRBV29-1; D possibly matches TRBD1 or TRBD2 (5 bases each). This CDR3 is 14 amino acids long. The germline V gene has CDR1 SQVTM and CDR2 ANQGSEA. CDR3 sequence (DNA): TGCAGCGTGTTTTCGGGGCCTGGGGCCGACGTCCTGACTTTC. It encodes CSVFSGPGADVLTF.

This clonotype was observed a handful of times. V is TRBV5-1 and J is TRBJ2-5; D could derive from TRBD1 or TRBD2 (5 bases each). This CDR3 spans 14 amino acids. The V and J ends lost 0 bases and 13 bases respectively, with 19 bases between them. Germline lookup yields CDR1 SGHRS and CDR2 YFSETQ. CDR3 DNA: TGCGCCAGCAGCTTGGGGCCGGAACCGGGACCGCTGTACTTC. It specifies CASSLGPEPGPLYF.

This clonotype occurred many times. The chain recombines TRBV11-2 with TRBJ2-3, with 13 bases that match TRBD2. The CDR3 has 16 amino acids. The V segment lost 5 bases and the J segment 3 bases; nucleotides outside the gene matches: 5. The germline CDR1 and CDR2 sequences are SGHAT and FQNNGV. The CDR3 loop reads CASSRTTSGRTDTQYF. In nucleotides, the CDR3 is TGTGCCAGCAGCCGTACGACTAGCGGGAGGACAGATACGCAGTATTTT.

The sample holds one count of this clonotype. A much larger clone is a single base away; this may be a read error. This chain joins TRBV28 and TRBJ1-1, with no clear D. CDR1 and CDR2 (germline): MDHEN, SYDVKM. The CDR3 runs 14 residues. The CDR3 region has the DNA TGTGTCAGCAGTTTGTTTAGGGTGAACACTGAAGCTTTCTTT. Amino acids: CVSSLFRVNTEAFF.

This clonotype was seen more than once but under ten times. V usage is TRBV27 and J usage is TRBJ1-1; D is unclear. Between the trimmed V and J ends, which lost 2 bases and 5 bases, there was a span of 9 bases. There are 13 residues in the CDR3. Germline V gives CDR1 MNHEY, CDR2 SMNVEV (reference sequence). Here the CDR3 reads CASSLRGPTEAFF. The DNA for the CDR3 is TGTGCCAGCAGTTTACGAGGCCCAACTGAAGCTTTCTTT.

The sample holds many counts of this clonotype. The chain uses TRBV14 and TRBJ2-7; 8 bases match TRBD1. CDR3 length: 22 residues. Germline V gene data show CDR1 as SGHDN and CDR2 as FVKESK. V lost 4 bases to trimming and J lost 0 bases; unmatched junction nucleotides: 26. The CDR3 reads CASSPTRTGLSLRTRPSYEQYF. CDR3 in DNA: TGTGCCAGCAGCCCGACAAGGACAGGGCTTTCGCTTAGGACCCGTCCCTCCTACGAGCAGTACTTC.

This clonotype has a handful of counts. The J gene is TRBJ1-1, the V gene TRBV12-3 or TRBV12-4; D uncertain. V gave up 4 bases and J gave up 11 bases, with 11 bases separating them. CDR3 size: 11 residues. Here the CDR3 DNA reads TGTGCCAGCAGTTCCGACCTAAATGCTTTCTTT. Its protein is CASSSDLNAFF.

This clonotype was counted many times. The chain is built from TRBV6-2 or TRBV6-3 and TRBJ2-3; possibly TRBD1 for D (5 bases). Germline CDR1 is MNHEY and CDR2 is SVGEGT. V was shortened by 4 bases and J by 1 base, with 15 bases between the two germline ends. The CDR3 length is 16 residues. This CDR3 reads CASSSLKTDGTDTQYF. CDR3 sequence (DNA): TGTGCCAGCAGTTCCCTAAAGACAGACGGCACAGATACGCAGTATTTT.

In nucleotides, the CDR3 is TGTGCCAGCAGGGTAAGGATTCGAGCAGACAATGAGCAGTTCTTC. It encodes CASRVRIRADNEQFF. J is TRBJ2-1 and V is TRBV6-5; D not certain. The CDR3 loop spans 15 amino acids. CDR1 MNHEY and CDR2 SVGAGI come from the germline V gene. Trimming left V 6 bases short and J 5 bases short, with 17 bases between.

This sequence joins TRBV20-1 and TRBJ1-6; 7 nucleotides line up with TRBD1. CDR3 length equals 15 residues. Germline loops: CDR1 DFQATT, CDR2 SNEGSKA (reference sequence). J lost 10 bases, V lost 1 base, and 10 bases had no gene match. CDR3 DNA sequence: TGCAGTGCTAGAGGGACGGGACAGTTAAGCTCACCCCTCCACTTT. Its translation is CSARGTGQLSSPLHF.

Of note for this clonotype: This may stem from a read error, because a much larger clone lies one nucleotide away. J is TRBJ2-3 and V is TRBV5-4, with TRBD2 matching 9 bases. V lost 2 bases, J lost 4 bases, and 5 bases stayed unmatched. The germline V gene encodes CDR1 SGHNT and CDR2 YYREEE (reference sequence). The CDR3 runs to 15 residues. Here the CDR3 reads CASSFRTSVSDTQYF. The CDR3 coding sequence is TGTGCCAGCAGCTTCCGGACTAGCGTCTCAGATACGCAGTATTTT.

The chain has TRBV20-1 and TRBJ2-7; 9 bases fit TRBD1. This CDR3 spans 15 amino acids. V lost 0 bases to trimming and J lost 3 bases; unmatched junction nucleotides: 6. Germline-derived CDR1 and CDR2 are DFQATT and SNEGSKA (reference sequence). The CDR3 loop is CSAREGEGQGYEQYF. The CDR3, as DNA: TGCAGTGCTAGAGAGGGAGAGGGACAGGGCTACGAGCAGTACTTC.

Concerning this clonotype: Mismatch with germline at one junction end may stem from a read error. This chain joins TRBV3-1 and TRBJ2-3; 12 bases match TRBD1. CDR3 length: 15 amino acids. Germline V gene sequence: CDR1 LGHDT, CDR2 YNNKEL (reference sequence). The CDR3 is CARSPGQGAKDTQYF. CDR3 nucleotide sequence: TGTGCCAGAAGCCCGGGACAGGGGGCTAAAGATACGCAGTATTTT.

CDR3 sequence (DNA): TGTGCCAGCAGTTACGGGACAGGGGGCCCCTACGAGCAGTACTTC. Translating it yields CASSYGTGGPYEQYF. The rearrangement joins TRBV6-5 to TRBJ2-7; the match to TRBD1 covers 12 bases. The CDR3 runs 15 residues. Germline V gene data show CDR1 as MNHEY and CDR2 as SVGAGI. J lost 2 bases, V lost 2 bases, and 1 base had no gene match.

At least ten counts were recorded for this clonotype. This rearrangement joins TRBV25-1 to TRBJ2-7, with D perhaps TRBD1 (5 bases). This CDR3 has 14 amino acids. V lost 4 bases to trimming and J lost 4 bases, with 14 bases between them. From germline, CDR1 is MGHDK and CDR2 SYGVNS. The CDR3 region is CASSAQVGQYEQYF. The CDR3 nucleotides read TGTGCCAGCAGTGCCCAAGTGGGGCAATACGAGCAGTACTTC.

This clonotype was seen repeatedly, ten times or more. The chain uses TRBV24-1 and TRBJ2-3; D remains ambiguous. The CDR3 length is 16 residues. V shed 4 bases and J shed 0 bases, with 13 bases lying between them. Germline V lookup: CDR1 KGHDR, CDR2 SFDVKD. The CDR3 region has the DNA TGTGCCACCAGTGACCGCACGAGTTCTAGCACAGATACGCAGTATTTT. Its translation: CATSDRTSSSTDTQYF.

This clonotype has at least ten counts. This chain joins TRBV20-1 and TRBJ1-2; possibly TRBD1 for D (6 bases). Per the germline V gene, CDR1 is DFQATT and CDR2 is SNEGSKA (reference sequence). CDR3 length: 11 amino acids. V was cut by 5 bases and J by 7 bases, with 11 bases left in between. The CDR3 is CSAEDRIGYTF. The DNA for the CDR3 is TGCAGTGCTGAAGACAGGATTGGCTACACCTTC.

The table lists this clonotype with a few counts. The chain carries TRBV28 and TRBJ2-3; D gene ambiguous. The length of the CDR3 is 15 residues. Germline CDR1 MDHEN, CDR2 SYDVKM. V dropped 4 bases and J dropped 0 bases, with 11 bases sitting between them. CDR3 residues: CASSYEAQSTDTQYF. The CDR3 DNA reads TGTGCCAGCAGTTATGAGGCCCAGAGCACAGATACGCAGTATTTT.

The sample holds a few counts of this clonotype. The V call is TRBV6-5, the J call TRBJ2-7; D is perhaps TRBD1 or TRBD2 (6 bases each). This CDR3 spans 18 amino acids. The V gene's germline CDR1 is MNHEY and CDR2 SVGAGI. The germline V and J ends were trimmed by 0 bases and 1 base, with 19 bases remaining between them. As DNA, the CDR3 is TGTGCCAGCAGTTACTCTCGGTCTTGGGGGGCCGAATCCTACGAGCAGTACTTC. Translating it yields CASSYSRSWGAESYEQYF.

This clonotype was picked up many times. This chain connects TRBV20-1 to TRBJ2-7; D perhaps matches TRBD2 (7 bases). CDR3 size: 15 residues. Per germline, CDR1 DFQATT and CDR2 SNEGSKA (reference sequence). The V and J ends lost 6 bases and 5 bases respectively, with 23 bases between them. CDR3 in DNA: TGCAGTGCCCCCAGGGGCGGGAGTTCCCGGGACGAGCAGTACTTC. Its translation is CSAPRGGSSRDEQYF.

This clonotype was seen repeatedly, ten times or more. The V call is TRBV2, the J call TRBJ1-2; 8 positions match TRBD1. The CDR3 is made up of 14 amino acids. V was pared by 4 bases and J by 7 bases, with 8 bases of the junction left unmatched. The V gene's germline CDR1 is SNHLY and CDR2 FYNNEI. CDR3 residues: CASSGSRTGLGYTF. In nucleotides, the CDR3 is TGTGCCAGCAGTGGGTCCAGGACAGGGCTTGGCTACACCTTC.